The source of this TCR beta chain is a study of beta chain features in type 1 diabetes (dated by TCRdb to 2017 to 2018). Concerning the study at large: Patients and healthy donors did not differ in mean age, gender distribution, total cell number or subset yield. Across all samples, 107,917,701 sorted cells were examined, and cell number per subset correlated strongly with RNA yield. In the study, recently diagnosed type 1 diabetes patients and matched healthy donors were compared on the TCRB repertoires of their sorted circulating CD4+ T cell subsets. Whereas all 30 or so donors provided naive and central memory subsets, regulatory and stem cell-like memory subsets were isolated from just 8 patients and roughly 8 healthy donors. Results and caveats for the whole study, not just this receptor: Fewer insertions and more nucleotide deletions at VDJ recombination sites were observed in patients with type 1 diabetes, implying thymic rearrangement abnormalities. The naive, central memory and regulatory TCRB repertoires appeared to resemble one another more closely among patients than among healthy donors. Shorter templates might have been favored by PCR, but patient and control samples were amplified and corrected together, so both groups would have been affected equally by any skew. Type 1 diabetes patients showed a moderate but significant shortening of TCRB CDR3 length in all four CD4+ subsets. Because cDNA was sequenced instead of genomic DNA, activated cells with high expression could be over-represented, although the groups did not differ in activation or CD3 levels. Because the HLA sub-analyses included only small numbers of individuals, any influence of HLA type on TCRB rearrangement was left unresolved.

With regard to this clone: No cognate antigen has been identified for it. No much larger clonotype is one base removed from it; base qualities were not supplied.

The entire isolated RNA was reverse transcribed using the High Capacity cDNA Reverse Transcription Kit, and thus expressed TCRB transcripts were sequenced. Deep immunoSEQ sequencing was performed on naive, central memory and regulatory T cell samples, with an average of roughly 4 million total reads per sample. Sorted cells were lysed in RLT buffer and RNA was extracted with DNase-treated RNeasy Micro or Mini kits, depending on cell number. Each cell subset was processed separately to prevent cross-contamination, with patient and healthy donor samples processed together. The immunoSEQ multiplex PCR was used to amplify TCRB sequences from cDNA, yielding 87-bp fragments that span the CDR3 region. Amplicons were sequenced on the Illumina HiSeq platform. The authors' analysis ran thus. Synthetic template baselines were used to correct PCR bias computationally, reads within Hamming distance 2 were collapsed, and singletons that could not be merged were discarded. By aligning reads against IMGT, V, D and J genes, CDR3 length, and insertions or deletions at six rearrangement sites were assigned. Clonotype counts were normalized to sorted cell number within each subset before computing true diversity and Gini coefficients with the tcR R package. The overlap coefficient, calculated on TCRB nucleotide sequences, was used to measure repertoire sharing. Held by TCRdb, this immuneACCESS table contains in-frame sequences only and omits some clones. Under half of the omission traces to an unresolved V gene where checked; the cause of the rest is unknown. That table is the source of V, J and clone size, and D and trimming were worked out from the DNA. Within this sample are approximately 160,000 clones, with about 9.4% of them counted one time only. The biggest ten clones account for roughly 0.5% of the sample.

A single peripheral blood draw of roughly 0.11 L on average was collected from each donor into heparinised tubes. Using a panel that included CD45RO, CCR7, CD25, CD127, CD95 and CD27, naive, central memory, regulatory and stem cell-like memory CD4+ T cells were sorted on a BD FACSAria II. Purity was above 95% for every sorted population. Right away, PBMCs were isolated by Lymphoprep density gradient centrifugation and were stained directly, with no culture step. So that batch effects would be minimized, each experiment stained and sorted samples in pairs, pairing one healthy donor with one patient. From the germline V gene, CDR1 is MGHRA and CDR2 is YSYEKL. The CDR3 goes from the cysteine to the phenylalanine over 13 residues. Only the CDR3 DNA is retained, 39 bases long and in frame from the first base. Trimming takes 4 bases off V and 3 bases off J; junction bases not matched to a gene: 2.

This chain joins TRBV4-1 to TRBJ2-7; 8 of the junction bases match TRBD2. This TCR derives from a man aged 30 to 39 with type 1 diabetes. Sequencing was performed on central memory CD4+ T cells from blood. CDR3 sequence: CASSRTSLYEQYF. The sequence in DNA is TGCGCCAGCAGCCGGACTAGCCTCTACGAGCAGTACTTC.